These 8 T cell receptor beta chains were all obtained from the same sample, sequenced in a study of cytomegalovirus exposure and HLA in healthy donors. PCR was performed using 60 Vbeta and 13 Jbeta primers. Repertoires were generated with immunoSEQ multiplex PCR, while TCRdb's copy carries only in-frame clones and drops some. The sample has 140,000 or so clones, around 75% seen once; the top ten hold 1.5% to 2%. The sequenced sample was PBMCs. These receptors all stem from a woman in her 30s in good health and CMV-seronegative.

This sequence joins TRBV9 and TRBJ2-5; TRBD1 agrees at 11 bases. The CDR3 runs to 16 residues. Germline CDR1 reads SGDLS; CDR2 reads YYNGEE. Trimming cost V 3 bases and J 6 bases; bases outside gene matches: 10. The CDR3 is CASSGVLGQGEQTQYF. CDR3 in DNA: TGTGCCAGCAGCGGCGTTTTGGGACAGGGGGAGCAGACCCAGTACTTC.

This chain joins TRBV7-9 and TRBJ2-5, with D possibly TRBD2 on 7 matching bases. The CDR3 runs to 14 residues. The V end lost 0 bases, the J end lost 5 bases, and 10 bases lay between the germline ends. CDR1 and CDR2 (germline): SEHNR, FQNEAQ (reference sequence). This chain's CDR3 is CASSLAGGLETQYF. Here the CDR3 DNA reads TGTGCCAGCAGCTTAGCGGGGGGGCTGGAGACCCAGTACTTC.

The chain is built from TRBV5-6 and TRBJ2-7, with 11 bases that match TRBD2. V lost 4 bases, J lost 2 bases, and 5 bases stayed unmatched. CDR3 length equals 15 residues. The germline V gene encodes CDR1 SGHDT and CDR2 YYEEEE. The CDR3 sequence is CASSPLAGGTYEQYF. The CDR3, as DNA: TGTGCCAGCAGCCCTCTAGCGGGAGGTACCTACGAGCAGTACTTC.

J is TRBJ2-5 and V is TRBV27; a possible D gene is TRBD2 (5 bases). The CDR3 has 14 residues. Germline V CDR1 and CDR2: MNHEY, SMNVEV (reference sequence). Trimming cost V 0 bases and J 3 bases, with 8 bases left between them. The CDR3 coding sequence is TGTGCCAGCAGTTTATCATGGGGAGAAGAGACCCAGTACTTC. This translates into CASSLSWGEETQYF.

The genes are TRBV29-1 and TRBJ2-3, with 12 bases matching TRBD2. V shed 4 bases and J 4 bases; nucleotides not matched to a gene: 9. CDR3 length: 16 amino acids. Germline CDR1 reads SQVTM; CDR2 reads ANQGSEA. The CDR3 loop reads CSVVSGTSGLADTQYF. DNA for the CDR3: TGCAGCGTTGTATCTGGGACTAGCGGGCTCGCAGATACGCAGTATTTT.

This rearrangement joins TRBV9 to TRBJ1-5; the match to TRBD1 covers 8 bases. V gave up 5 bases and J gave up 2 bases; unmatched junction bases: 3. Per germline, CDR1 SGDLS and CDR2 YYNGEE. The CDR3 runs 14 residues. The CDR3 reads CASSLTGGNQPQHF. The CDR3 region has the DNA TGTGCCAGCAGTTTGACAGGGGGCAATCAGCCCCAGCATTTT.

This clone was recorded once. The chain carries TRBV9 and TRBJ1-3, with D unclear. The CDR3 has 15 amino acids. V was pared by 2 bases and J by 2 bases, with 11 bases between. In germline, CDR1 is SGDLS, CDR2 YYNGEE. The CDR3 DNA is TGTGCCAGCAGCGTTTCCGGGGATCCTGGAAACACCATATATTTT. Translating it yields CASSVSGDPGNTIYF.

This rearrangement joins TRBV28 to TRBJ1-1; no definite D call. The CDR3 runs to 15 residues. V shed 3 bases and J shed 4 bases, with 15 bases lying between them. Germline V lookup: CDR1 MDHEN, CDR2 SYDVKM. The CDR3 here is CASSFVSLGGTEAFF. The CDR3 DNA is TGTGCCAGCAGTTTCGTTTCCCTGGGAGGCACTGAAGCTTTCTTT.